Listed below are T cell receptor beta chains from one sample, sequenced in a study of metastatic and nonmetastatic thyroid tumors. TCRdb reprocessed the PCR reads using MiXCR. The sample includes tens of thousands of clones, about a fifth of them seen just once. Sequencing input: blood. These TCRs come from a female donor with papillary thyroid cancer or a benign thyroid nodule (not recorded which). Some clones in this sample may be carry-over from other donors' samples. The CDR3 runs from the conserved cysteine through the conserved F or W.

V,J,CDR3
TRBV20-1,TRBJ2-3,CSARSGSGTDTQYF
TRBV27,TRBJ1-2,CASSRWGGGTYGYTF
TRBV27,TRBJ1-4,CASSLSRDREVLKVKLFF
TRBV11-1,TRBJ2-7,CASSSTGVAEQYF
TRBV7-9,TRBJ2-3,CASSPSGINTDTQYF
TRBV9,TRBJ2-2,CASSVVAWAGPNTGELFF
TRBV10-3,TRBJ1-6,CAISEVRQGSPLHF
TRBV7-9,TRBJ2-1,CASSSGTSGSGEQFF
TRBV3-1,TRBJ2-7,CASIQLQTYEQYF
TRBV20-1,TRBJ2-7,CSGGQGRYEQYF
TRBV11-1,TRBJ2-2,CASSVSLGRVENTGELSF
TRBV28,TRBJ1-1,CASSWQGPNTEAFF
TRBV18,TRBJ2-3,CASSPLMGTSGRTDTQYF
TRBV9,TRBJ1-2,CASSVLGYGYTF
TRBV6-7,TRBJ2-7,CASSYWGRDSSYEQYF
TRBV29-1,TRBJ1-1,CSVGGVNTEAFF
TRBV19,TRBJ1-3,CASSTELNSGNTIYF
TRBV9,TRBJ2-7,CASSVGDFYEQYF
TRBV6-4,TRBJ1-2,CASAPGGQPYGYTF
TRBV7-9,TRBJ2-7,CASSSTGGGQYF